Below are 17 T cell receptor beta chains sequenced from a single sample in a study of cytomegalovirus exposure and HLA in healthy donors (dated by TCRdb to the late 2010s). Receptors were amplified or captured by the immunoSEQ multiplex PCR assay. The multiplex PCR relied on a mix of 60 forward primers for TCR Vbeta segments and 13 reverse primers for TCR Jbeta segments. TCRdb retrieved this table from immuneACCESS and kept in-frame rearrangements only. Not all clones are present; in checked studies, unresolved V genes account for under half, and no reason is known for the remainder. This specimen's table enumerates under 120,000 clones. About 0.59% of the sample goes to the ten largest clones. The sequenced sample consisted of PBMCs. Receptors originate from a man aged 45-65 years in good health and CMV-seronegative.

This chain connects TRBV11-2 to TRBJ2-7, with TRBD1 as a possible D gene (6 bases). Germline values: CDR1 SGHAT, CDR2 FQNNGV. Trimming removed 8 bases at V and 3 bases at J, with 11 bases between. The CDR3 is 12 residues long. The CDR3 DNA reads TGTGCCAGCGCGAAGGGGGACTACGAGCAGTACTTC. Translation gives CASAKGDYEQYF.

The gene calls are TRBV7-9 and TRBJ1-4; D unresolved. Trimming pared 2 bases from V and 4 bases from J, leaving 11 bases between. The V gene's germline CDR1 is SEHNR and CDR2 FQNEAQ (reference sequence). CDR3 size: 15 residues. The CDR3: CASSLTGLSNEKLFF. DNA for the CDR3: TGTGCCAGCAGCTTAACCGGACTCAGTAATGAAAAACTGTTTTTT.

This sequence joins TRBV28 and TRBJ1-1; D is unclear. Trimming removed 3 bases from V and 5 bases from J, with 7 bases in between. Germline loops: CDR1 MDHEN, CDR2 SYDVKM. This CDR3 is built from 12 residues. CDR3 bases: TGTGCCAGCAGTTTTCTCCGGACTGAAGCTTTCTTT. Translating gives CASSFLRTEAFF.

The chain is built from TRBV4-3 and TRBJ2-2; 7 positions agree with TRBD2. The CDR3 loop spans 18 amino acids. Germline CDR1 and CDR2: LGHNA and YSLEER. V trimming: 0 bases; J trimming: 6 bases; junction bases outside the gene matches: 13. The CDR3 loop is CASSQDEGLNLRAGELFF. CDR3 DNA sequence: TGCGCCAGCAGCCAAGATGAGGGACTAAACTTACGGGCCGGGGAGCTGTTTTTT.

The rearrangement uses TRBV2 and TRBJ1-4; weak D call: TRBD1 (5 bases). Per the germline V gene, CDR1 is SNHLY and CDR2 is FYNNEI. V lost 1 base and J 10 bases, leaving 10 bases between the germline ends. The CDR3 covers 13 residues. CDR3 in DNA: TGTGCCAGCAGTGAAGAGGGGCTGGGAAAACTGTTTTTT. Protein product: CASSEEGLGKLFF. Looking up the rest from reference TRBV2 and TRBJ1-4 gives the full variable domain: EPEVTQTPSHQVTQMGQEVILRCVPISNHLYFYWYRQILGQKVEFLVSFYNNEISEKSEIFDDQFSVERPDGSNFTLKIRSTKLEDSAMYFCASSEEGLGKLFFGSGTQLSVL.

The rearrangement joins TRBV2 to TRBJ1-4; TRBD1 is a possible D gene (5 bases). The V and J ends lost 2 bases and 0 bases respectively, with 10 bases between them. CDR1 SNHLY and CDR2 FYNNEI come from the germline V gene. The CDR3 is made up of 16 amino acids. For the CDR3, the DNA is TGTGCCAGCAGTGAAAATGGACATGCAACTAATGAAAAACTGTTTTTT. Amino acids: CASSENGHATNEKLFF.

CDR3 loop: CASSQEGPGGTSGNTIYF. CDR3 sequence (DNA): TGCGCCAGCAGCCAAGAGGGGCCGGGGGGGACCTCTGGAAACACCATATATTTT. The chain is built from TRBV4-3 and TRBJ1-3, with D tentatively TRBD1 (5 bases). Germline loops: CDR1 LGHNA, CDR2 YSLEER. Trimming left V 0 bases short and J 0 bases short, with 15 bases between. This CDR3 region has 18 residues.

V and J are TRBV6-6 and TRBJ2-5, with D maybe TRBD1 (6 bases). V was cut by 4 bases and J by 4 bases, with 7 bases left in between. In germline, CDR1 is MNHNY, CDR2 SVGAGI (reference sequence). The CDR3 contains 12 residues. The CDR3 sequence is CASSLGAETQYF. CDR3 in DNA: TGTGCCAGCAGTTTGGGGGCAGAGACCCAGTACTTC.

The chain joins TRBV5-1 to TRBJ1-2, with TRBD1 matching 10 bases. CDR1 and CDR2 from the germline V gene are SGHRS and YFSETQ. J gave up 8 bases and V 4 bases, and 14 bases lay outside the gene matches. The CDR3 runs 16 residues. The DNA for the CDR3 is TGCGCCAGCAGCAAGGATTTGACCGGACAGGGGGGAGGCTACACCTTC. Translation: CASSKDLTGQGGGYTF.

The V and J genes are TRBV18 and TRBJ1-2; no clear D. V was clipped by 6 bases and J by 4 bases, with 12 bases between them. The CDR3 consists of 13 residues. CDR1 is KGHSH, CDR2 LQKENI, per germline. The CDR3, as DNA: TGTGCCAGCTCCCCCAGCGGCGCCTATGGCTACACCTTC. This codes for CASSPSGAYGYTF.

V and J are TRBV12-5 and TRBJ2-1; 11 bases agree with TRBD2. CDR3 length: 14 residues. Germline values: CDR1 LGHNT, CDR2 FRNRAP. V was clipped by 5 bases and J by 5 bases; unmatched bases: 2. This chain's CDR3 is CASGKGLADNEQFF. Written as DNA, the CDR3 is TGTGCTAGTGGTAAGGGACTAGCGGACAATGAGCAGTTCTTC.

The V gene is TRBV7-2, the J gene TRBJ2-1; 8 nucleotides line up with TRBD2. The V gene's germline CDR1 is SGHTA and CDR2 FQGNSA. The CDR3 runs 15 residues. The V segment lost 5 bases and the J segment 4 bases; nucleotides outside the gene matches: 7. CDR3 bases: TGTGCCAGCAGCGCTACTAGCGGTGCATACAATGAGCAGTTCTTC. It specifies CASSATSGAYNEQFF.

The DNA for the CDR3 is TGTGCCAGCAGCGCTACGACACTCAGTGTCGGTGAAGCTTTCTTT. Its translation is CASSATTLSVGEAFF. The genes are TRBV11-2 and TRBJ1-1; no reliable D call. V lost 5 bases to trimming and J lost 7 bases, with 20 bases between them. The CDR3 runs to 15 residues. The germline gives CDR1 SGHAT, CDR2 FQNNGV.

This chain connects TRBV5-6 to TRBJ1-4; D uncertain. CDR1 SGHDT and CDR2 YYEEEE come from the germline V gene. Trimming removed 0 bases at V and 4 bases at J, with 13 bases between. This CDR3 spans 16 amino acids. The CDR3 loop is CASSLALGGYNEKLFF. The CDR3 region has the DNA TGTGCCAGCAGCTTGGCGTTGGGAGGCTATAATGAAAAACTGTTTTTT.

V is TRBV4-1 and J is TRBJ2-1; 7 bases are shared with TRBD2. Germline V lookup: CDR1 MGHRA, CDR2 YSYEKL. CDR3 length: 15 amino acids. Losses at the gene ends were 1 base for V and 7 bases for J; bases not matched to a gene: 7. The CDR3 bases are TGCGCCAGCAGCCAAGCTTCGGGAGGTGTGAATGAGCAGTTCTTC. This translates into CASSQASGGVNEQFF.

This CDR3 is CASSSYLERVAYNEQFF. The CDR3 DNA is TGTGCCAGCAGTTCCTATCTGGAGCGGGTGGCCTACAATGAGCAGTTCTTC. This chain uses TRBV28 with TRBJ2-1; tentatively, D is TRBD2 (6 bases). The V gene lost 4 bases and the J gene lost 2 bases, with 18 bases spanning the gap. The germline CDR1 and CDR2 sequences are MDHEN and SYDVKM. The CDR3 is made up of 17 amino acids.

V usage is TRBV27 and J usage is TRBJ1-2; D is undetermined. Per germline, CDR1 MNHEY and CDR2 SMNVEV (reference sequence). The V gene lost 5 bases and the J gene lost 5 bases, with 9 bases spanning the gap. The CDR3 has 12 amino acids. In nucleotides, the CDR3 is TGTGCCAGCAGTGAGGGTGGGTATGGCTACACCTTC. Translation: CASSEGGYGYTF.